This TCR beta chain was sequenced during a study of molecular identifiers for immune sequencing clone quantification. For bulk TCR libraries, previously described methods and listed TCR primers were used. TCRdb fed the PCR reads into MiXCR, producing one record per CDR3 protein. This sample has about 320,000 distinct CDR3 sequences, with 20% to 25% found just once. This clonotype has only a few counts. Sorting defined naive CD8 T cells as CD8+CD4-CCR7+CD45RA+. Germline V CDR1 and CDR2: MDHEN, SYDVKM. The CDR3 length is 19 residues. Trimming pared 2 bases from V and 0 bases from J, leaving 20 bases between.

This chain connects TRBV28 to TRBJ1-3; no firm D call. This receptor was obtained from a human donor in good health. Some libraries in this study had Jurkat cell RNA spiked in. The specimen was naive CD8+ T cells from blood, with Jurkat cell RNA spiked in. Subset meaning: FACS-sorted CD8+CD4-CCR7+CD45RA+ naive T cells. The CDR3 spells CASSLIYRLADHSGNTIYF. In DNA, the CDR3 is TGTGCCAGCAGTTTAATATATCGACTAGCCGATCACTCTGGAAACACCATATATTTT. The full variable domain, its missing parts supplied by reference TRBV28 and TRBJ1-3, is DVKVTQSSRYLVKRTGEKVFLECVQDMDHENMFWYRQDPGLGLRLIYFSYDVKMKEKGDIPEGYSVSREKKERFSLILESASTNQTSMYLCASSLIYRLADHSGNTIYFGEGSWLTVV.